The sequence of this T cell receptor beta chain was determined in a study of cytomegalovirus exposure and HLA in healthy donors. The CDR3 sequence is 15 residues long. With V trimmed by 3 bases and J by 4 bases, 8 bases remained unmatched. Germline V gene data show CDR1 as SGHTA and CDR2 as FQGNSA. This clone was detected only once. Primers: 60 Vbeta forward and 13 Jbeta reverse. TCRdb keeps only in-frame clones here, not all; method: immunoSEQ multiplex PCR. The sample has approximately 150,000 clones, roughly 82% seen once. The sequence was collected from a man aged 50 or older in good health and CMV-seropositive. The chain has TRBV7-2 and TRBJ2-5; 7 bases line up with TRBD2. Sample: PBMCs. The CDR3 protein is CASSFSGGGGETQYF. In nucleotides, the CDR3 is TGTGCCAGCAGCTTTAGTGGCGGGGGAGGAGAGACCCAGTACTTC.